This TCR beta chain was sequenced in a study of early T cells in non-severe SARS-CoV-2 infection. About the study: Chains from this unsorted whole-blood bulk RNA could not be paired.

V shed 0 bases and J shed 2 bases, with 15 bases lying between them. Germline CDR1 and CDR2: KGHSH and LQKENI. The CDR3 is 17 amino acids. Judged by abundance, this clonotype is medium-sized (0.01 to 0.1%). MiXCR, run by TCRdb on the 5' RACE reads, gives a single entry per CDR3 protein. Found here are about 26,000 distinct CDR3 sequences, nearly 4.5% of them singletons; the top ten hold around 6%. Sample: whole blood. This chain links TRBV18 with TRBJ2-3; D is possibly TRBD1 (8 bases). The TCR sequence derives from an adult who was a healthcare worker with PCR-confirmed SARS-CoV-2 infection or an uninfected control (not recorded which). This CDR3 reads CASSPPRTGRVTDTQYF. The CDR3 nucleotides read TGTGCCAGCTCACCACCCCGGACAGGGAGGGTCACAGATACGCAGTATTTT.